Following are 26 T cell receptor beta chains from one sample sequenced in a study of T cells in Graves' hyperthyroidism and ophthalmopathy. The source material, RNA transcripts, was used to amplify TCR beta CDR3 regions. The HTBI set primed first-round TCR CDR3 RT-PCR. TCRdb reanalysed the multiplex PCR reads using MiXCR and keeps one entry per CDR3 protein. The data hold about 560,000 distinct CDR3 sequences, with 16% observed a single time. Sequencing used blood. The receptors shown here come from a woman aged 18-30 years with Graves' hyperthyroidism.

This clonotype was counted at least ten times. The J gene is TRBJ2-1, the V gene TRBV5-1; 10 bases are shared with TRBD2. The CDR3 spans 15 residues. Germline V CDR1 and CDR2: SGHRS, YFSETQ. With V trimmed by 3 bases and J by 10 bases, 10 bases remained unmatched. CDR3 amino acids: CASSSRNSGGIEQFF. The CDR3 DNA sequence: TGCGCCAGCAGCTCGAGAAATAGCGGGGGGATAGAGCAGTTCTTC. Full variable domain (rest looked up from reference TRBV5-1 and TRBJ2-1): KAGVTQTPRYLIKTRGQQVTLSCSPISGHRSVSWYQQTPGQGLQFLFEYFSETQRNKGNFPGRFSGRQFSNSRSEMNVSTLELGDSALYLCASSSRNSGGIEQFFGPGTRLTVL.

The chain uses TRBV14 and TRBJ2-2, with D perhaps being TRBD1 or TRBD2 (6 bases each). V was pared by 4 bases and J by 5 bases, with 11 bases between. In germline, CDR1 is SGHDN, CDR2 FVKESK. This CDR3 spans 14 amino acids. CDR3 sequence (DNA): TGTGCCAGCAGCCGGAAAGGGGGGACCGGGGAGCTGTTTTTT. Its translation: CASSRKGGTGELFF. Supplemented by reference TRBV14 and TRBJ2-2, the full variable domain reads EAGVTQFPSHSVIEKGQTVTLRCDPISGHDNLYWYRRVMGKEIKFLLHFVKESKQDESGMPNNRFLAERTGGTYSTLKVQPAELEDSGVYFCASSRKGGTGELFFGEGSRLTVL.

This clonotype was recorded a few times. The V gene is TRBV4-2, the J gene TRBJ1-4; D is unclear. Trimming pared 0 bases from V and 8 bases from J, leaving 10 bases between. Germline assignment: CDR1 LGHNA and CDR2 YNFKEQ. This CDR3 region has 14 residues. CDR3: CASSQDSGREKLFF. For the CDR3, the DNA is TGTGCCAGCAGCCAAGATTCTGGTAGGGAAAAACTGTTTTTT.

This clonotype was seen only a few times. The rearrangement links TRBV6-5 to TRBJ1-3, with 7 bases matching TRBD1. Germline V lookup: CDR1 MNHEY, CDR2 SVGAGI. V lost 2 bases and J lost 0; bases outside the gene matches: 4. The CDR3 consists of 16 residues. CDR3 sequence: CASSYPSGGSGNTIYF. The CDR3 coding sequence is TGTGCCAGCAGTTACCCCTCAGGGGGCTCTGGAAACACCATATATTTT.

The table lists this clonotype with many counts. The rearrangement joins TRBV11-2 to TRBJ2-5; D might be TRBD2 (5 bases). CDR3 length: 15 amino acids. CDR1 and CDR2 (germline): SGHAT, FQNNGV. V dropped 1 base and J dropped 1 base, with 10 bases sitting between them. CDR3 sequence reads: CASSLGQAGQETQYF. The CDR3 nucleotides read TGTGCCAGCAGCTTAGGTCAGGCGGGCCAAGAGACCCAGTACTTC.

This clonotype showed up many times. The chain combines TRBV20-1 with TRBJ2-7; 8 positions agree with TRBD2. Trimming cost V 0 bases and J 3 bases; bases outside gene matches: 7. Germline-derived CDR1 and CDR2 are DFQATT and SNEGSKA (reference sequence). The CDR3 has 15 amino acids. The CDR3 region is CSARDPLAGGYEQYF. DNA for the CDR3: TGCAGTGCTAGAGATCCCCTCGCGGGGGGCTACGAGCAGTACTTC.

This clonotype was seen more than once but under ten times. The genes are TRBV29-1 and TRBJ2-3; the D gene is possibly TRBD2 (5 bases). Germline values: CDR1 SQVTM, CDR2 ANQGSEA. V lost 3 bases, J lost 1 base, and 11 bases lay in between. The CDR3 covers 14 residues. CDR3 amino acids: CSVDEGLGTDTQYF. CDR3 DNA: TGCAGCGTTGATGAGGGTCTCGGCACAGATACGCAGTATTTT.

The V gene is TRBV20-1, the J gene TRBJ1-5; 8 bases map to TRBD1. CDR3 length: 15 residues. V trimming: 3 bases; J trimming: 5 bases; junction bases outside the gene matches: 9. Germline V gene lookup returns CDR1 DFQATT and CDR2 SNEGSKA (reference sequence). This CDR3 reads CSARPLDRDYQPQHF. The CDR3 nucleotides are TGCAGTGCTAGGCCTCTGGACAGGGATTATCAGCCCCAGCATTTT.

This clonotype was observed many times. The chain has TRBV12-3 or TRBV12-4 and TRBJ1-1, with D maybe TRBD1 (6 bases). Deletions cut 5 bases from V and 1 base from J, with 14 bases between. The CDR3 covers 15 residues. The DNA of the CDR3 is TGTGCCAGCAGTAAAACCCTCAGGGGGAACACTGAAGCTTTCTTT. Translating it yields CASSKTLRGNTEAFF.

This clonotype came up many times. This sequence joins TRBV30 and TRBJ1-2; 9 nucleotides line up with TRBD1. Germline trimming cut 7 bases from V and 1 base from J; bases unmatched to any gene: 1. Germline-derived CDR1 and CDR2 are GTSNPN and SVGIG (reference sequence). This CDR3 is 12 amino acids long. The CDR3: CALTGGNYGYTF. CDR3 DNA: TGTGCCTTGACAGGGGGTAACTATGGCTACACCTTC.

This clonotype was found many times. The chain employs TRBV7-2 and TRBJ2-7, with D possibly being TRBD1 (6 bases). Germline CDR1 reads SGHTA; CDR2 reads FQGNSA. Deletions cut 4 bases from V and 2 bases from J, with 18 bases between. The CDR3 contains 16 residues. The CDR3 bases are TGTGCCAGCAGCTCGCCTCGTGGGGGCCGTGCCTACGAGCAGTACTTC. It encodes CASSSPRGGRAYEQYF.

In this sample, this clonotype turned up a few times. The gene calls are TRBV24-1 and TRBJ2-1; TRBD2 agrees at 10 bases. CDR3 size: 16 residues. Looked up from germline, CDR1 is KGHDR and CDR2 is SFDVKD. The J segment lost 5 bases and the V segment lost 3 bases, leaving 6 bases of the junction unmatched. In DNA form, the CDR3 reads TGTGCCACCAGTGATACCCCGGGACTAGCGAACAATGAGCAGTTCTTC. Translated, it gives CATSDTPGLANNEQFF.

This clonotype was seen at least ten times. This chain connects TRBV5-1 to TRBJ1-1; TRBD1 might be the D (5 bases). This CDR3 has 15 residues. The V end lost 1 base, the J end lost 0 bases, and 10 bases lay between the germline ends. Germline CDR1 SGHRS, CDR2 YFSETQ. The CDR3 DNA is TGCGCCAGCAGCTTGTCCGTCAGGGTGAACACTGAAGCTTTCTTT. As protein: CASSLSVRVNTEAFF.

The CDR3 here is CASSVVGRRGNEQFF. The CDR3 region has the DNA TGTGCCAGCAGCGTAGTCGGGAGACGTGGAAATGAGCAGTTCTTC. The rearrangement joins TRBV9 to TRBJ2-1; D may be TRBD2 (6 bases). Germline CDR1 reads SGDLS; CDR2 reads YYNGEE. There are 15 residues in the CDR3. With 0 bases removed from V and 7 bases from J, the gap between germline ends came to 14 bases.

This clonotype was recorded at least ten times. The gene calls are TRBV20-1 and TRBJ2-7; 14 bases agree with TRBD2. The CDR3 runs to 14 residues. V was clipped by 5 bases and J by 5 bases; unmatched bases: 5. CDR1 and CDR2 from the germline V gene are DFQATT and SNEGSKA (reference sequence). CDR3 protein: CSAPGTSGRHEQYF. CDR3 nucleotides: TGCAGTGCTCCCGGGACTAGCGGGAGACACGAGCAGTACTTC.

This clonotype turned up a few times. The genes are TRBV20-1 and TRBJ2-1, with 10 bases aligning to TRBD2. CDR3 length equals 15 residues. V gave up 5 bases and J gave up 10 bases; unmatched junction bases: 14. In germline, CDR1 is DFQATT, CDR2 SNEGSKA (reference sequence). CDR3 region: CSAQEAGGLKGEQFF. The CDR3 coding sequence is TGCAGTGCTCAAGAAGCGGGGGGGCTTAAAGGGGAGCAGTTCTTC.

This clonotype was counted a few times. The V call is TRBV9, the J call TRBJ2-5, with D perhaps given as TRBD1 or TRBD2 (5 bases each). CDR3 length: 15 amino acids. The V and J ends lost 4 bases and 3 bases respectively, with 16 bases between them. The germline V gene has CDR1 SGDLS and CDR2 YYNGEE. The CDR3 nucleotides are TGTGCCAGCAGCAGAAGGGACGCTACCAAAGAGACCCAGTACTTC. This codes for CASSRRDATKETQYF.

The table lists this clonotype with many counts. Here the CDR3 reads CASSLELAGGPTDTQYF. In DNA, the CDR3 is TGTGCCAGCAGCTTAGAGTTAGCGGGGGGGCCGACAGATACGCAGTATTTT. The rearrangement joins TRBV7-2 to TRBJ2-3; 11 bases fit TRBD2. V shed 1 base and J 3 bases; nucleotides not matched to a gene: 6. This CDR3 comprises 17 residues. CDR1 is SGHTA and CDR2 is FQGNSA in the germline V gene.

This rearrangement joins TRBV6-1 to TRBJ1-6; D unclear. Germline V lookup: CDR1 MNHNS, CDR2 SASEGT. The CDR3 covers 13 residues. Trimming pared 2 bases from V and 10 bases from J, leaving 9 bases between. The CDR3 DNA follows: TGTGCCAGCAGTGAAATAGTGAAATCACCCCTCCACTTT. It is translated as CASSEIVKSPLHF.

In its sample, this clonotype was seen many times. The chain employs TRBV2 and TRBJ1-4; D is unresolved. The germline CDR1 and CDR2 sequences are SNHLY and FYNNEI. Deletions cut 7 bases from V and 1 base from J, with 10 bases between. CDR3 length: 14 amino acids. The CDR3 DNA follows: TGTGCCAGCATCCGGGAAAGAACTAATGAAAAACTGTTTTTT. Translated, it gives CASIRERTNEKLFF.

This clonotype was seen many times. The chain links TRBV2 to TRBJ2-7; D not resolved. The CDR3 covers 16 residues. Between the trimmed V and J ends, which lost 2 bases and 5 bases, there was a span of 19 bases. CDR1 is SNHLY and CDR2 is FYNNEI in the germline V gene. The CDR3 nucleotides read TGTGCCAGCAGTGAAAGGCCCGGACCCCAAGGAAACGAGCAGTACTTC. It specifies CASSERPGPQGNEQYF.

This clonotype has more than one count but fewer than ten. The chain is built from TRBV7-2 and TRBJ2-4; D is undetermined. The germline V and J ends were trimmed by 4 bases and 3 bases, with 7 bases remaining between them. CDR1 and CDR2 from the germline V gene are SGHTA and FQGNSA. CDR3 size: 13 residues. The chain's CDR3 is CASSSRYKNIQYF. The CDR3 coding sequence is TGTGCCAGCAGCTCGCGGTACAAAAACATTCAGTACTTC.

This clonotype was recorded only once. This sequence joins TRBV7-9 and TRBJ1-4, with 9 bases that match TRBD1. V lost 3 bases to trimming and J lost 8 bases; unmatched junction nucleotides: 4. The CDR3 loop spans 14 amino acids. CDR1 and CDR2 (germline): SEHNR, FQNEAQ (reference sequence). In DNA form, the CDR3 reads TGTGCCAGCAGCTTCCGACAGGGGGTAGAAAAACTGTTTTTT. It codes for CASSFRQGVEKLFF. The whole variable domain, remainder taken from reference TRBV7-9 and TRBJ1-4, is DTGVSQNPRHKITKRGQNVTFRCDPISEHNRLYWYRQTLGQGPEFLTYFQNEAQLEKSRLLSDRFSAERPKGSFSTLEIQRTEQGDSAMYLCASSFRQGVEKLFFGSGTQLSVL.

This chain connects TRBV5-5 to TRBJ1-3; D unclear. CDR3 length equals 16 residues. Germline V gives CDR1 SGHKS, CDR2 YYEKEE (reference sequence). V was shortened by 2 bases and J by 0 bases, with 12 bases between the two germline ends. CDR3 nucleotide sequence: TGTGCCAGCAGCTTTACAGAGTGGGACTCTGGAAACACCATATATTTT. Its translation is CASSFTEWDSGNTIYF.

This clonotype was counted many times. This chain joins TRBV7-2 and TRBJ2-7; D not resolved. The CDR3 consists of 14 residues. Trimming shortened V by 2 bases and J by 0 bases, and 8 bases separated the two germline ends. CDR1 is SGHTA and CDR2 is FQGNSA in the germline V gene. The CDR3 protein is CASSLWGSSYEQYF. The DNA for the CDR3 is TGTGCCAGCAGCTTATGGGGAAGCTCCTACGAGCAGTACTTC.

This clonotype was seen ten or more times. The genes are TRBV12-3 or TRBV12-4 and TRBJ2-7; unclear D gene. This CDR3 has 14 residues. V lost 8 bases to trimming and J lost 2 bases, with 16 bases between them. The CDR3 bases are TGTGCCAGCGCAAGAACGACCATGACCTACGAGCAGTACTTC. Protein sequence: CASARTTMTYEQYF.